Below, 26 T cell receptor beta chains from the same sample are listed, as sequenced in a study of T cell repertoires in cytomegalovirus infection. In TCRdb, the reads were re-called with MiXCR into one record per CDR3 protein. The sample shows under 800,000 distinct CDR3 sequences, around 24% of them seen only once. The sequenced sample was CD8+ T cells from PBMCs. These receptors originate from a human donor in good health (CMV status not recorded). Some clones in this sample may be carry-over from other donors' samples.

With respect to this clonotype: Germline is not matched at one junction end, which may reflect a read error. The chain uses TRBV6-2 or TRBV6-3 and TRBJ1-2; D is possibly TRBD1 (5 bases). There are 14 residues in the CDR3. Germline assignment: CDR1 MNHEY and CDR2 SVGEGT. CDR3 nucleotide sequence: TGTGCCAGCGGTTACCGGGGGGACGCCTATGGCTACACCTTC. Its protein product is CASGYRGDAYGYTF.

The genes are TRBV6-2 or TRBV6-3 and TRBJ1-1, with a weak D call TRBD1 (6 bases). The V end lost 5 bases, the J end lost 0 bases, and 13 bases lay between the germline ends. Germline V gives CDR1 MNHEY, CDR2 SVGEGT. The CDR3 sequence is 15 residues long. The CDR3 region has the DNA TGTGCCAGCAGTCGGAGACAGGAGTTGAACACTGAAGCTTTCTTT. The encoded protein is CASSRRQELNTEAFF.

This sequence joins TRBV29-1 and TRBJ1-2, with a weak D call TRBD1 (6 bases). The V gene's germline CDR1 is SQVTM and CDR2 ANQGSEA. The V and J ends lost 4 bases and 4 bases respectively, with 10 bases between them. There are 12 residues in the CDR3. CDR3 protein: CSVAGGPYGYTF. The CDR3 DNA follows: TGCAGCGTTGCGGGGGGGCCCTATGGCTACACCTTC.

The chain recombines TRBV29-1 with TRBJ1-1; D is undetermined. V was clipped by 4 bases and J by 4 bases, with 7 bases between them. Germline-derived CDR1 and CDR2 are SQVTM and ANQGSEA. The CDR3 loop spans 11 amino acids. CDR3: CSVAYSTEAFF. The CDR3, as DNA: TGCAGCGTTGCCTATAGCACTGAAGCTTTCTTT.

This clonotype occurred many times. The CDR3 region is CASSQAGTGYEKLFF. The CDR3 DNA follows: TGTGCCAGTAGTCAAGCCGGGACAGGGTATGAAAAACTGTTTTTT. The chain links TRBV19 to TRBJ1-4, with 9 nucleotides matching TRBD1. CDR3 length equals 15 residues. V dropped 5 bases and J dropped 6; count of bases not matched to a gene: 7. From germline, CDR1 is LNHDA and CDR2 SQIVND (reference sequence).

This clonotype came up many times. This chain joins TRBV12-3 or TRBV12-4 and TRBJ2-1; 8 nucleotides match TRBD1. The CDR3 totals 17 residues. V lost 6 bases and J lost 6; bases outside the gene matches: 16. CDR3 sequence: CASSLDRGPVAFNEQFF. In DNA form, the CDR3 reads TGTGCCAGCAGCCTAGACAGGGGACCGGTAGCCTTCAATGAGCAGTTCTTC.

This clonotype was counted ten times or more. The gene calls are TRBV7-2 and TRBJ2-1; no clear D. CDR3 size: 14 residues. Germline V gene data show CDR1 as SGHTA and CDR2 as FQGNSA. Trimming pared 7 bases from V and 5 bases from J, leaving 15 bases between. CDR3 coding DNA: TGTGCCAGCACCCCGAGGCCCCCCAACAATGAGCAGTTCTTC. Translated, it gives CASTPRPPNNEQFF.

This clonotype has only a few counts. The chain links TRBV18 to TRBJ2-2; D not resolved. The CDR3 length is 15 residues. Germline V gene lookup returns CDR1 KGHSH and CDR2 LQKENI. V lost 4 bases and J 1 base, leaving 10 bases between the germline ends. CDR3 loop: CASSLPDWNTGELFF. The CDR3 DNA is TGTGCCAGCTCACTTCCTGACTGGAACACCGGGGAGCTGTTTTTT.

This clonotype was seen only once. A much bigger clone sits one base away, suggesting this may be a read error. The gene calls are TRBV7-2 and TRBJ1-1; no definite D call. The CDR3 runs 17 residues. Per germline, CDR1 SGHTA and CDR2 FQGNSA. V dropped 4 bases and J dropped 1 base, with 19 bases sitting between them. In DNA, the CDR3 is TGTGCCAGCAGCTCCAATGACCCCCGATTGAAGAACACTGAAGCTTTCTTT. This translates into CASSSNDPRLKNTEAFF.

This clonotype showed up many times. The chain joins TRBV11-3 to TRBJ2-3; 10 bases agree with TRBD2. Trimming removed 5 bases from V and 2 bases from J; junction bases left unmatched: 4. Germline V gives CDR1 SGHNT, CDR2 YENEEA. The CDR3 is made up of 15 amino acids. The CDR3 here is CASSTGTSDTDTQYF. In nucleotides, the CDR3 is TGTGCCAGCAGCACCGGGACTAGCGACACAGATACGCAGTATTTT.

This clonotype has at least ten counts. The rearrangement uses TRBV7-2 and TRBJ1-6, with D hard to call. The CDR3 extends over 14 amino acids. Germline V gives CDR1 SGHTA, CDR2 FQGNSA. V lost 5 bases, J lost 7 bases, and 12 bases lay in between. CDR3 in amino acids: CASSQGGSNSPLHF. CDR3 nucleotides: TGTGCCAGCAGCCAAGGCGGGTCGAATTCACCCCTCCACTTT.

This clonotype was detected only a few times. The J gene is TRBJ2-1, the V gene TRBV20-1, with TRBD1 matching over 7 bases. Germline V CDR1 and CDR2: DFQATT, SNEGSKA (reference sequence). This CDR3 is built from 17 residues. Trimming took 1 base from V and 1 from J; bases not matched to a gene: 10. The CDR3 nucleotides read TGCAGTGCTAGAGCACAGGGGCCTACACTATCCTACAATGAGCAGTTCTTC. Encoded protein: CSARAQGPTLSYNEQFF.

This clonotype was found a few times. The chain has TRBV13 and TRBJ2-3; 7 bases are shared with TRBD1. The CDR3 sequence is 16 residues long. The trim removed 5 bases at V and 2 bases at J, leaving 10 bases unmatched. CDR1 is PRHDT and CDR2 is FYEKMQ in the germline V gene (reference sequence). The CDR3 sequence: CASSKPGTAFTDTQYF. CDR3 bases: TGTGCCAGCAGCAAGCCCGGGACAGCCTTCACAGATACGCAGTATTTT.

This clonotype came up a few times. This chain connects TRBV29-1 to TRBJ2-1; TRBD1 might be the D (6 bases). Germline V lookup: CDR1 SQVTM, CDR2 ANQGSEA. CDR3 length: 13 residues. The V end lost 3 bases, the J end lost 3 bases, and 9 bases lay between the germline ends. CDR3 sequence (DNA): TGCAGCGTTGATGAGGGGGTCTACAATGAGCAGTTCTTC. It specifies CSVDEGVYNEQFF.

The genes are TRBV7-6 and TRBJ2-7, with D unclear. CDR1 SGHVS and CDR2 FNYEAQ come from the germline V gene. Deletions cut 4 bases from V and 1 base from J, with 8 bases between. CDR3 length: 13 residues. The CDR3 nucleotides are TGTGCCAGCAGCTACGAGCCTTCCTACGAGCAGTACTTC. Translated, it gives CASSYEPSYEQYF.

This clonotype turned up a few times. The chain links TRBV6-6 to TRBJ1-4; 8 bases are shared with TRBD1. The CDR3 spans 13 residues. V was clipped by 8 bases and J by 6 bases; unmatched bases: 5. CDR1 MNHNY and CDR2 SVGAGI come from the germline V gene (reference sequence). The CDR3 here is CASAGGGDEKLFF. CDR3 DNA sequence: TGTGCCAGCGCAGGGGGCGGTGATGAAAAACTGTTTTTT.

Many counts were recorded for this clonotype. This chain links TRBV28 with TRBJ2-1; possibly TRBD2 for D (6 bases). Trimming pared 8 bases from V and 3 bases from J, leaving 11 bases between. Germline CDR1 is MDHEN and CDR2 is SYDVKM. The CDR3 spans 13 residues. CDR3 sequence: CASFTGVYNEQFF. CDR3 nucleotide sequence: TGTGCCAGCTTTACGGGGGTCTACAATGAGCAGTTCTTC.

This clonotype was seen at least ten times. The chain uses TRBV10-3 and TRBJ1-2; D gene ambiguous. Germline V lookup: CDR1 ENHRY, CDR2 SYGVKD. The CDR3 extends over 12 amino acids. Deletions cut 0 bases from V and 8 bases from J, with 7 bases between. This CDR3 is CAISESIGGYTF. In DNA, the CDR3 is TGTGCCATCAGTGAGTCGATCGGAGGCTACACCTTC.

In this sample, this clonotype turned up a few times. This chain connects TRBV28 to TRBJ1-2; the match to TRBD1 covers 8 bases. V trimming: 6 bases; J trimming: 4 bases; junction bases outside the gene matches: 7. The CDR3 loop spans 14 amino acids. CDR1 is MDHEN, CDR2 SYDVKM, per germline. The CDR3 protein is CASSLPGTGYGYTF. The DNA of the CDR3 is TGTGCCAGCAGCCTACCCGGGACAGGCTATGGCTACACCTTC.

This clonotype was counted at least ten times. The chain carries TRBV12-3 or TRBV12-4 and TRBJ2-2; no reliable D call. This CDR3 contains 12 residues. The V end lost 5 bases, the J end lost 5 bases, and 6 bases lay between the germline ends. The CDR3 region has the DNA TGTGCCAGCAGTCTCATTACCGGGGAGCTGTTTTTT. Protein product: CASSLITGELFF.

This clonotype was observed many times. CDR3 sequence (DNA): TGTGCCAGTTCCCTGGACGGTCCAGGGACCCCCTACGAGCAGTACGTC. Its protein product is CASSLDGPGTPYEQYV. The rearrangement uses TRBV2 and TRBJ2-7; perhaps D is TRBD1 or TRBD2 (5 bases each). The length of the CDR3 is 16 residues. Germline V gene sequence: CDR1 SNHLY, CDR2 FYNNEI. The V end lost 9 bases, the J end lost 2 bases, and 23 bases lay between the germline ends.

This clonotype was seen a handful of times. This sequence joins TRBV15 and TRBJ2-1; 7 nucleotides match TRBD1. This CDR3 contains 14 residues. After removal of 6 bases from V and 1 base from J, the junction contained 3 bases not matched to a gene. The germline V gene has CDR1 LNHNV and CDR2 YYDKDF (reference sequence). CDR3 sequence reads: CATRTDRSYNEQFF. CDR3 coding DNA: TGTGCCACCAGAACGGACAGGTCCTACAATGAGCAGTTCTTC.

This clonotype was seen at least ten times. CDR3 sequence: CASIPPRGNTGELFF. The CDR3, as DNA: TGTGCCAGCATCCCTCCAAGGGGGAACACCGGGGAGCTGTTTTTT. V and J are TRBV7-9 and TRBJ2-2, with a possible D match to TRBD1 (5 bases). V lost 7 bases to trimming and J lost 1 base, with 13 bases between them. The CDR3 runs to 15 residues. CDR1 and CDR2 (germline): SEHNR, FQNEAQ (reference sequence).

The chain joins TRBV6-5 to TRBJ1-1; no clear D. CDR3 length: 15 residues. V lost 2 bases and J lost 3, with 13 bases in between. Looked up from germline, CDR1 is MNHEY and CDR2 is SVGAGI. Here the CDR3 reads CASSYTPRGDTEAFF. CDR3 bases: TGTGCCAGCAGTTACACTCCCCGGGGAGACACTGAAGCTTTCTTT.

The DNA of the CDR3 is TGCGCCAGCAGCTTGTATCAGGGGGATGGCTACACCTTC. Translated, it gives CASSLYQGDGYTF. V usage is TRBV5-1 and J usage is TRBJ1-2; 7 bases line up with TRBD1. Germline CDR1 and CDR2: SGHRS and YFSETQ. This CDR3 contains 13 residues. V shed 1 base, J shed 6 bases, and the junction held 3 bases outside the gene matches.

The table lists this clonotype with many counts. V gene TRBV7-3 combines with J gene TRBJ2-1; D perhaps matches TRBD1 (7 bases). CDR3 length: 16 residues. Trimming removed 5 bases from V and 7 bases from J, with 21 bases in between. CDR1 SGHTA and CDR2 FQGTGA come from the germline V gene. CDR3 residues: CASSPFRRGPGNEQFF. The CDR3 coding sequence is TGTGCCAGCAGCCCTTTTCGGAGGGGGCCAGGGAATGAGCAGTTCTTC.